These T cell receptor beta chains were read from a single sample in a study of cytomegalovirus exposure and HLA in healthy donors. TCRdb's table, derived via immunoSEQ multiplex PCR, lists solely in-frame clones and lacks some. The table includes some 160,000 clones, approximately 77% detected once. The sample taken for sequencing was PBMCs. These receptors originate from a man aged 45 to 65 in good health and CMV-seropositive. Both conserved end residues are part of each CDR3. D genes are given only for firm matches. Size tells how often a clone was seen (once, few, many) or the class of an expanded clone, and some rows leave it out.

clone size: -; V gene: TRBV11-2; J gene: TRBJ2-7; D gene: -; CDR3 protein: CASSLIGTPSYEQYF; CDR3 DNA: TGTGCCAGCAGCTTAATCGGGACTCCTTCCTACGAGCAGTACTTC
clone size: -; V gene: TRBV19; J gene: TRBJ1-1; D gene: -; CDR3 protein: CASSPTRGNTEAFF; CDR3 DNA: TGTGCCAGTAGTCCCACCCGGGGGAACACTGAAGCTTTCTTT
clone size: -; V gene: TRBV9; J gene: TRBJ1-1; D gene: -; CDR3 protein: CASSEGDFTEAFF; CDR3 DNA: TGTGCCAGCAGCGAGGGGGATTTTACTGAAGCTTTCTTT
clone size: -; V gene: TRBV11-3; J gene: TRBJ1-4; D gene: -; CDR3 protein: CASSPETGNEKLFF; CDR3 DNA: TGTGCCAGCAGCCCGGAGACAGGTAATGAAAAACTGTTTTTT
clone size: once; V gene: TRBV7-2; J gene: TRBJ2-5; D gene: TRBD2; CDR3 protein: CASSLAGGQETQYF; CDR3 DNA: TGTGCCAGCAGCTTAGCCGGGGGGCAAGAGACCCAGTACTTC
clone size: once; V gene: TRBV7-2; J gene: TRBJ2-7; D gene: TRBD2; CDR3 protein: CASSFLTAGGDYEQYF; CDR3 DNA: TGTGCCAGCAGCTTTTTGACGGCGGGGGGGGACTACGAGCAGTACTTC
clone size: -; V gene: TRBV5-8; J gene: TRBJ2-2; D gene: TRBD1; CDR3 protein: CASRVQGARYTGELFF; CDR3 DNA: TGTGCCAGCAGAGTACAGGGGGCAAGGTACACCGGGGAGCTGTTTTTT
clone size: -; V gene: TRBV7-2; J gene: TRBJ2-2; D gene: TRBD1; CDR3 protein: CASSPRQGTSGELFF; CDR3 DNA: TGTGCCAGCAGCCCGAGACAGGGTACCTCCGGGGAGCTGTTTTTT
clone size: -; V gene: TRBV27; J gene: TRBJ2-7; D gene: -; CDR3 protein: CASSSRQALPYEQYF; CDR3 DNA: TGTGCCAGCAGTTCCCGACAGGCCCTCCCCTACGAGCAGTACTTC
clone size: -; V gene: TRBV29-1; J gene: TRBJ1-2; D gene: -; CDR3 protein: CSVLGGTNYGYTF; CDR3 DNA: TGCAGCGTTTTGGGGGGTACTAATTATGGCTACACCTTC
clone size: few; V gene: TRBV27; J gene: TRBJ2-7; D gene: -; CDR3 protein: CASSLGRSSYEQYF; CDR3 DNA: TGTGCCAGCAGTTTAGGCAGAAGCTCCTACGAGCAGTACTTC
clone size: -; V gene: TRBV18; J gene: TRBJ1-5; D gene: -; CDR3 protein: CASSSGGVNQPQHF; CDR3 DNA: TGTGCCAGCTCCTCGGGAGGGGTAAATCAGCCCCAGCATTTT
clone size: -; V gene: TRBV11-2; J gene: TRBJ2-3; D gene: TRBD2; CDR3 protein: CASSPRPSGGADTQYF; CDR3 DNA: TGTGCCAGCAGTCCGAGACCGAGCGGGGGAGCAGATACGCAGTATTTT
clone size: -; V gene: TRBV30; J gene: TRBJ2-3; D gene: TRBD2; CDR3 protein: CAWSVRGVSTDTQYF; CDR3 DNA: TGTGCCTGGAGTGTACGGGGGGTGAGCACAGATACGCAGTATTTT
clone size: -; V gene: TRBV4-3; J gene: TRBJ1-2; D gene: -; CDR3 protein: CASSQYYRNANYGYTF; CDR3 DNA: TGCGCCAGCAGCCAATATTACAGGAACGCTAACTATGGCTACACCTTC
clone size: -; V gene: TRBV23-1; J gene: TRBJ2-7; D gene: -; CDR3 protein: CASSQSQGSYEQYF; CDR3 DNA: TGCGCCAGCAGTCAATCGCAGGGTTCCTACGAGCAGTACTTC
clone size: -; V gene: TRBV5-1; J gene: TRBJ1-3; D gene: -; CDR3 protein: CASSTVGYRAGNTIYF; CDR3 DNA: TGCGCCAGCAGCACGGTCGGGTACAGGGCTGGAAACACCATATATTTT